This T cell receptor (beta chain) was sequenced for a study of persistence of HIV-infected CD4 T cells. Across the study: CD4+ T cells responding to CMV or HIV-1 Gag were isolated.

J gave up 1 base and V 7 bases, and 8 bases lay outside the gene matches. CDR3 length equals 15 residues. Looked up from germline, CDR1 is LNHDA and CDR2 is SQIVND (reference sequence). Concerning this clone: Antigen unknown.

The immunoSEQ assay was version 4, run in survey mode. The data were produced by immunoSEQ multiplex PCR, yet TCRdb's version contains in-frame clones alone and is incomplete. The top ten hold 15% to 20% of the sample, which has approximately 34,000 clones, 65% to 90% seen once. Cells were stimulated with overlapping HIV-1 Gag 15-mer peptides. Memory cells lacking CD40L and CD69 with high CD45RO were sorted. Donors had undetectable plasma HIV-1 RNA, under 50 copies/mL, for 4+ years. The input for sequencing was CD4+ T cells sorted from PBMCs after roughly 18-hour stimulation, taken from a patient who received antiretroviral therapy. The TCR comes from an adult woman with HIV who was CMV-seropositive. This chain links TRBV19 with TRBJ2-3; 7 positions agree with TRBD1. The CDR3 here is CASKRGQGRTDTQYF. CDR3 coding DNA: TGTGCCAGTAAGAGGGGGCAGGGGCGCACAGATACGCAGTATTTT.